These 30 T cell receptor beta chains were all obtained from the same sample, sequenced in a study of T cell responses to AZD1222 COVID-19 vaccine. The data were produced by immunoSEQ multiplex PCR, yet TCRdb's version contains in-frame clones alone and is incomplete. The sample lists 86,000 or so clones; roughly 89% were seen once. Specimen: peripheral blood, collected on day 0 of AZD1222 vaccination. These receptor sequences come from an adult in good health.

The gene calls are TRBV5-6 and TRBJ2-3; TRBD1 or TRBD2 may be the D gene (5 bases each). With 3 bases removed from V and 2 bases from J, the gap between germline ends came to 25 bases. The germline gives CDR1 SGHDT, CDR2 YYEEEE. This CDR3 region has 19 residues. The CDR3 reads CASSSRDAPGVFHTDTQYF. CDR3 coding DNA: TGTGCCAGCAGCTCACGGGACGCCCCTGGGGTTTTCCACACAGATACGCAGTATTTT.

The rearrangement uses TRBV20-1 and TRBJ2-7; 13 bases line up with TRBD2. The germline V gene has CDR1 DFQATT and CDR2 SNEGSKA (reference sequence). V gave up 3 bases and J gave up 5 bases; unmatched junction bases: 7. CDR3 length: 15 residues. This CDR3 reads CSASSTSGRSDEQYF. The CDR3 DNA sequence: TGCAGTGCTAGTTCGACTAGCGGGAGGTCTGACGAGCAGTACTTC.

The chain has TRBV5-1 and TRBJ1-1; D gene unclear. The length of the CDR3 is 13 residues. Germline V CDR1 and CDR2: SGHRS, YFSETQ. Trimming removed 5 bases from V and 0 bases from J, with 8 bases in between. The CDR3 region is CASRVGVNTEAFF. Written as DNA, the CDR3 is TGCGCCAGCAGGGTGGGAGTGAACACTGAAGCTTTCTTT. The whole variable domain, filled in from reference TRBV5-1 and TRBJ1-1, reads KAGVTQTPRYLIKTRGQQVTLSCSPISGHRSVSWYQQTPGQGLQFLFEYFSETQRNKGNFPGRFSGRQFSNSRSEMNVSTLELGDSALYLCASRVGVNTEAFFGQGTRLTVV.

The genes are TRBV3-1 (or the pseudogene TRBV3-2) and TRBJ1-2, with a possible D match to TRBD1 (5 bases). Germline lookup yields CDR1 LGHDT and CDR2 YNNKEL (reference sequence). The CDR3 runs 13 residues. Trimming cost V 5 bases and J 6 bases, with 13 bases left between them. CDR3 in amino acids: CASSALGGDGYTF. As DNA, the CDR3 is TGTGCCAGCAGCGCCCTGGGGGGGGATGGCTACACCTTC.

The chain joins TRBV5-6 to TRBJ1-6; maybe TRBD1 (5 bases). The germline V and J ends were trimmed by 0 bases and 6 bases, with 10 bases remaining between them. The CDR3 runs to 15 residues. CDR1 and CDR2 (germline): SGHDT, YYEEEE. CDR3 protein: CASSLGGAGNSPLHF. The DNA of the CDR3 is TGTGCCAGCAGCTTGGGAGGGGCAGGTAATTCACCCCTCCACTTT. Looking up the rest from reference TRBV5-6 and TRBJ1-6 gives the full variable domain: DAGVTQSPTHLIKTRGQQVTLRCSPKSGHDTVSWYQQALGQGPQFIFQYYEEEERQRGNFPDRFSGHQFPNYSSELNVNALLLGDSALYLCASSLGGAGNSPLHFGNGTRLTVT.

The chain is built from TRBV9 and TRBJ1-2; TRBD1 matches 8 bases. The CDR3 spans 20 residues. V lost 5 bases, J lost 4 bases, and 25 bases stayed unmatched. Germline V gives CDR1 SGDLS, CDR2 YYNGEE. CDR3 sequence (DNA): TGTGCCAGCAGTCCTCACTTCTTGGGGGGACAGGACGCGGGCGTCTATGGCTACACCTTC. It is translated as CASSPHFLGGQDAGVYGYTF.

Written as DNA, the CDR3 is TGTGCCAGCAGCGAGAGGGGGGGAGCGGGGCGACTCAATGAGCAGTTCTTC. It yields the protein CASSERGGAGRLNEQFF. The chain joins TRBV9 to TRBJ2-1; the D gene is possibly TRBD2 (7 bases). Germline V gene sequence: CDR1 SGDLS, CDR2 YYNGEE. The CDR3 is 17 residues long. Trimming stripped 3 bases from V and 6 bases from J, with 22 bases between.

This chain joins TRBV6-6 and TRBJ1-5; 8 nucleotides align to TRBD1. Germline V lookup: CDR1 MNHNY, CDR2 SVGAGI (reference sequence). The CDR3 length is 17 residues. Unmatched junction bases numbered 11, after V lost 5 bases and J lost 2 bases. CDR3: CASSPRLTGVRNQPQHF. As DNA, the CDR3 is TGTGCCAGCAGTCCCCGCCTGACAGGGGTTCGCAATCAGCCCCAGCATTTT.

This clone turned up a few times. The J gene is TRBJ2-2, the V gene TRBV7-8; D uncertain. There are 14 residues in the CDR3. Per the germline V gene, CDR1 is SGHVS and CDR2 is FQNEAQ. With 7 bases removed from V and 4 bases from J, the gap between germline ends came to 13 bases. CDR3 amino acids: CASNPFRITGELFF. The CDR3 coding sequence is TGTGCCAGCAACCCGTTTAGGATCACCGGGGAGCTGTTTTTT. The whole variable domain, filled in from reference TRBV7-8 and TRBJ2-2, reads GAGVSQSPRYKVAKRGQDVALRCDPISGHVSLFWYQQALGQGPEFLTYFQNEAQLDKSGLPSDRFFAERPEGSVSTLKIQRTQQEDSAVYLCASNPFRITGELFFGEGSRLTVL.

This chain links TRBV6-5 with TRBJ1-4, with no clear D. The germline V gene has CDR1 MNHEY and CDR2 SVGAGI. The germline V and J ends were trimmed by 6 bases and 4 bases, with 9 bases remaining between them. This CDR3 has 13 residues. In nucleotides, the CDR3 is TGTGCCAGCAGCCCGACCTTTAATGAAAAACTGTTTTTT. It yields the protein CASSPTFNEKLFF.

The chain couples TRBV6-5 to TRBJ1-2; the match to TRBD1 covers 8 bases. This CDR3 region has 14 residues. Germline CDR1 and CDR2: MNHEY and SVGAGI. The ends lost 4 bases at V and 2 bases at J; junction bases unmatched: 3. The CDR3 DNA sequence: TGTGCCAGCAGTTTGGGACAGGAAAACTATGGCTACACCTTC. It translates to CASSLGQENYGYTF.

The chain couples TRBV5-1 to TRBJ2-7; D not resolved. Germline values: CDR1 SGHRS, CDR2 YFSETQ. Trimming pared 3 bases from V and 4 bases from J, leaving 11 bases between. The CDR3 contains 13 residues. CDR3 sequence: CASSWRGEYEQYF. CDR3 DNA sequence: TGCGCCAGCAGCTGGCGTGGCGAGTACGAGCAGTACTTC.

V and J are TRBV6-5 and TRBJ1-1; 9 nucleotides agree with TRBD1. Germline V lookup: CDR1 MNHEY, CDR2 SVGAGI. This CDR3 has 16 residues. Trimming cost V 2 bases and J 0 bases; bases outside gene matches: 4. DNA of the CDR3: TGTGCCAGCAGTTACGTAACAGGGGGCTTGAACACTGAAGCTTTCTTT. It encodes CASSYVTGGLNTEAFF.

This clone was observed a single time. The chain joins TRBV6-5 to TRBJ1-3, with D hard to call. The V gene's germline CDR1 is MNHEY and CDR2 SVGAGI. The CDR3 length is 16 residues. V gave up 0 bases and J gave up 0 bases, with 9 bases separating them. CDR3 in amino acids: CASSYSIQSSGNTIYF. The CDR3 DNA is TGTGCCAGCAGTTACTCAATACAGAGCTCTGGAAACACCATATATTTT.

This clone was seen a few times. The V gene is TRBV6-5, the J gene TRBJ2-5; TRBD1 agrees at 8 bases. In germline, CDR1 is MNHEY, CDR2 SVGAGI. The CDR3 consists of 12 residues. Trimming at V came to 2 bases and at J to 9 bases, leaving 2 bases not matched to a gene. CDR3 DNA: TGTGCCAGCAGTTACACGACAGGGGCCCAGTACTTC. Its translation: CASSYTTGAQYF.

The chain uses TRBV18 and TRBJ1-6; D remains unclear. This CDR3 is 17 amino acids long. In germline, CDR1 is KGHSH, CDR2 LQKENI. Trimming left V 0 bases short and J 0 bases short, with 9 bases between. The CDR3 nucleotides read TGTGCCAGCTCACCACCCACATCCGGCTCCTATAATTCACCCCTCCACTTT. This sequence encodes CASSPPTSGSYNSPLHF.

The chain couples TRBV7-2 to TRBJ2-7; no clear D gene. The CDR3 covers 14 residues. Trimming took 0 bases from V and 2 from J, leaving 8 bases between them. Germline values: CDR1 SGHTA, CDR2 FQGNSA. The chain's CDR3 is CASSLAVLTYEQYF. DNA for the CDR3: TGTGCCAGCAGCTTAGCGGTACTCACCTACGAGCAGTACTTC.

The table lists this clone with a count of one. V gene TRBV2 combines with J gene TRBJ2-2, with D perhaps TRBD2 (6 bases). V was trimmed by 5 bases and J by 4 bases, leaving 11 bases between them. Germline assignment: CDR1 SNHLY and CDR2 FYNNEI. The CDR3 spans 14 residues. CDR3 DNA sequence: TGTGCCAGCAGTAACGGGAGAAGCACCGGGGAGCTGTTTTTT. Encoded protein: CASSNGRSTGELFF.

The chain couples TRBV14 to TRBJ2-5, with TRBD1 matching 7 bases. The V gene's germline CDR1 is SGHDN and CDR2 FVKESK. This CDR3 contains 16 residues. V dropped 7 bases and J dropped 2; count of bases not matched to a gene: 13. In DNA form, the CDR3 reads TGTGCCAGCACCCGAAAGAAGGGGGCCGTACAAGAGACCCAGTACTTC. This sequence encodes CASTRKKGAVQETQYF.

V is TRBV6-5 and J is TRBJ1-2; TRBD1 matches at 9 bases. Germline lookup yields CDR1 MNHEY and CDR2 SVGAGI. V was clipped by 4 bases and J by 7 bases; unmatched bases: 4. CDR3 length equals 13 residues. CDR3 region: CASSFTGGAGYTF. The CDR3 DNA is TGTGCCAGCAGTTTTACAGGGGGCGCTGGCTACACCTTC.

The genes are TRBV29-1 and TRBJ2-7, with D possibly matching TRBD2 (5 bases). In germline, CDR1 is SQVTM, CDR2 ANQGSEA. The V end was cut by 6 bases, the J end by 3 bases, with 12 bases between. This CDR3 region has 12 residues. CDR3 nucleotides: TGCAGCGTGGTACCGGGGAGCTACGAGCAGTACTTC. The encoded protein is CSVVPGSYEQYF.

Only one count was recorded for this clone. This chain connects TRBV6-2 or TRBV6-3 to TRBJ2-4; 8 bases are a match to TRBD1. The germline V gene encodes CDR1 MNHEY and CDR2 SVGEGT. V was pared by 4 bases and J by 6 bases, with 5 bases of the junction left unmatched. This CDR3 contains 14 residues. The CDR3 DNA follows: TGTGCCAGCAGTTTGACAGGGGAAGGAAACATTCAGTACTTC. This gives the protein CASSLTGEGNIQYF.

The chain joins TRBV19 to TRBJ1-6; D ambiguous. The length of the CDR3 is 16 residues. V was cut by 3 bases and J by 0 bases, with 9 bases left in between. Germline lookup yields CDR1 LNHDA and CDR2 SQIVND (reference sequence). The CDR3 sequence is CASSIVLTSYNSPLHF. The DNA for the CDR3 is TGTGCCAGTAGTATCGTTCTGACCTCCTATAATTCACCCCTCCACTTT. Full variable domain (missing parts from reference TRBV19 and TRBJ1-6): DGGITQSPKYLFRKEGQNVTLSCEQNLNHDAMYWYRQDPGQGLRLIYYSQIVNDFQKGDIAEGYSVSREKKESFPLTVTSAQKNPTAFYLCASSIVLTSYNSPLHFGNGTRLTVT.

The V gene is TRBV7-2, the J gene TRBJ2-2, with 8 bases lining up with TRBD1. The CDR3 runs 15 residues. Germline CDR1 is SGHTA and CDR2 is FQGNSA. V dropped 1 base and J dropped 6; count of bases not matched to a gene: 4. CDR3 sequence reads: CASSLVQGAAGELFF. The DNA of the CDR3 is TGTGCCAGCAGCTTAGTGCAGGGGGCGGCCGGGGAGCTGTTTTTT. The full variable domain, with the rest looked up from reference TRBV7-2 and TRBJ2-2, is GAGVSQSPSNKVTEKGKDVELRCDPISGHTALYWYRQSLGQGLEFLIYFQGNSAPDKSGLPSDRFSAERTGGSVSTLTIQRTQQEDSAVYLCASSLVQGAAGELFFGEGSRLTVL.

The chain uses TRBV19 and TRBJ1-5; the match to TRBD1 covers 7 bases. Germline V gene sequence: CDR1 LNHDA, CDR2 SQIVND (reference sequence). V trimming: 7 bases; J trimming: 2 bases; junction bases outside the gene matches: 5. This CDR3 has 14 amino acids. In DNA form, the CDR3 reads TGTGCCAGTACCAAGGACAGGCGCAATCAGCCCCAGCATTTT. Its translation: CASTKDRRNQPQHF.

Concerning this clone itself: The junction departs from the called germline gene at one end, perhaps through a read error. CDR3 loop: CASSSTSGQERLFSGTF. In DNA form, the CDR3 reads TGTGCCAGCAGTTCCACGTCGGGACAGGAGAGACTCTTTTCGGGGACATTC. The gene calls are TRBV6-2 or TRBV6-3 and TRBJ2-7; TRBD1 matches at 8 bases. This CDR3 region has 17 residues. CDR1 and CDR2 (germline): MNHEY, SVGEGT.

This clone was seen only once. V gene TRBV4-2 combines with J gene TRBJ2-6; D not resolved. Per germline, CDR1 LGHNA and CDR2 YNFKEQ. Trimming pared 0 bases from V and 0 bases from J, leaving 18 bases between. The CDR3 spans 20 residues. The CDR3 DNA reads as TGTGCCAGCAGCCAAGATCGAGGCCGACTGGCAGGCTCTGGGGCCAACGTCCTGACTTTC. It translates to CASSQDRGRLAGSGANVLTF.

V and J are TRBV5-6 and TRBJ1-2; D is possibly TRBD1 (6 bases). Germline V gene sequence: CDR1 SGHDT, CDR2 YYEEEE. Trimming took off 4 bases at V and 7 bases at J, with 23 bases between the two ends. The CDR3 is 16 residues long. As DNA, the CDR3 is TGTGCCAGCAGCATGCAATGGGACAAGGATAGGGGTGGCTACACCTTC. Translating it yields CASSMQWDKDRGGYTF.

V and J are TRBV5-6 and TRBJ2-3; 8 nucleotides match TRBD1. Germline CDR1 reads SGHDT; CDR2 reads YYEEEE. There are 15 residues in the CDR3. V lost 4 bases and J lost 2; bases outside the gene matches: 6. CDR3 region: CASSGAGGLTDTQYF. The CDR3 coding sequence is TGTGCCAGCAGCGGGGCAGGGGGCCTCACAGATACGCAGTATTTT.

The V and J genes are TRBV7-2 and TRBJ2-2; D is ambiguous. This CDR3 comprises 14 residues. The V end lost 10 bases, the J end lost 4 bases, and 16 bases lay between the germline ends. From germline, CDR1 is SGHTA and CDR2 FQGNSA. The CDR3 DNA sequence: TGTGCCACCAAAGGGTCTTTGGGCACCGGGGAGCTGTTTTTT. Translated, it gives CATKGSLGTGELFF.